The TCR beta chain described here comes from a study of blood T cell repertoires in COVID-19. Study as a whole: Researchers got acute and convalescent COVID-19 samples from the United States, Italy and Spain. PBMCs, B-cell-depleted T cells, or T cells provided the cDNA or gDNA that made up the material.

The age range of participants was about 18 to 90 years, with residence in 20 to 25 US areas. Within 2 weeks before study entry, exposed participants met a COVID-19 case. CDR1 and CDR2 (germline): SGHNT, YYREEE (reference sequence). The CDR3 covers 14 residues. Trimming cost V 2 bases and J 2 bases; bases outside gene matches: 4. The protocol was immunoSEQ multiplex PCR, while the TCRdb copy is restricted to in-frame clones and leaves out a portion. The sample includes roughly 200,000 clones, about 86% of them seen just once. The V call is TRBV5-4, the J call TRBJ2-7; 7 bases match TRBD1. The receptor was derived from a woman in her thirties who had been exposed to COVID-19. Sequencing was carried out using PBMCs or T cells enriched from blood (not recorded which). The CDR3 region has the DNA TGTGCCAGCAGCTTTGAGGGGGCAGCCTACGAGCAGTACTTC. It translates to CASSFEGAAYEQYF.